This TCR beta chain stems from a study of T-cell reconstitution after alpha-beta-depleted transplantation in children. A TCRbeta library incorporating unique molecular identifiers was prepared. TCRdb processed the PCR reads anew with MiXCR; each CDR3 protein has one entry. The sample includes 150,000 to 200,000 distinct CDR3 sequences, less than 15% of them seen just once. This clonotype was found many times. The sample in question was PBMCs from the stem cell graft donor, obtained from the stem cell graft. The receptor was isolated from a human donor who donated a stem cell graft to a child with acute lymphoblastic leukemia.

The CDR3: CASSYPSGPQETQYF. In DNA, the CDR3 is TGCGCCAGCAGCTATCCTAGCGGGCCGCAAGAGACCCAGTACTTC. This chain connects TRBV5-1 to TRBJ2-5; 8 bases fit TRBD2. The CDR3 spans 15 residues. Germline assignment: CDR1 SGHRS and CDR2 YFSETQ. Losses at the gene ends were 3 bases for V and 2 bases for J; bases not matched to a gene: 6.